Sequencing of this T cell receptor beta chain was carried out in a study of T cell repertoires in cytomegalovirus infection. Study details: Based on public TCR beta signatures, there were indications of CMV infection and of a matching HLA type.

As concerns this clonotype: As yet, its antigen is unknown.

General study findings and limits: Within the response measured ex vivo, HLA-C-restricted CMV-specific TCR beta clonotypes were dominant. The study identified carriers of CMV plus the relevant HLA from cumulative public TCR beta family frequency.

MiXCR, run by TCRdb on the reads, gives a single entry per CDR3 protein. This repertoire shows 560,000 or so distinct CDR3 sequences, 16% found once; its top ten account for roughly a quarter. CDR3 length: 15 residues. CDR1 and CDR2 from the germline V gene are DFQATT and SNEGSKA (reference sequence). V was cut by 5 bases and J by 3 bases, with 20 bases left in between. This receptor was taken from a human donor in good health (CMV status not recorded). Some clones in this sample may be carry-over from other donors' samples. What was sequenced was CD8+ T cells from PBMCs. This chain links TRBV20-1 with TRBJ2-7, with a possible D match to TRBD1 (6 bases). The CDR3 bases are TGCAGTGCTTTGACTCGGGACAACCCATACTACGAGCAGTACTTC. This sequence encodes CSALTRDNPYYEQYF.